Here is one TCR beta chain with its context. Its antigen is not known. Each donor gave less than 3 ml of peripheral blood. This entry belongs to a study of monozygotic twins with inflammatory bowel disease. Starting material for each TCR library was about 3.5 ug of total RNA. Reprocessing the 5' RACE reads, TCRdb reports a single entry for every CDR3 protein and omits DNA. The specimen's table records around 380,000 distinct CDR3 sequences. The study, taken as a whole, reports: Lower sharing of clonotypes with other individuals was seen in IBD patients than in healthy twins. This was most marked in patients showing signs of disease activity.

The sample comprised blood. The TCR comes from a human donor with ulcerative colitis or Crohn's disease, or a healthy co-twin of an affected twin (not recorded which).

CDR3 region: CASSYPGTVNTEAFF. This chain uses TRBV6-5 with TRBJ1-1; TCRdb picks TRBD1, but there is no DNA to check that call. This CDR3 is 15 amino acids long. Germline CDR1 and CDR2: MNHEY and SVGAGI.